The rows below give T cell receptor beta chains drawn from one sample of a study of beta chain features in type 1 diabetes. Method: immunoSEQ multiplex PCR; TCRdb's copy keeps in-frame clones and lacks some. This table has some 150,000 clones, about 10% appearing once. Specimen: naive CD4+ T cells from blood. The source is a man between 18 and 35 years old in good health. Both conserved end residues are part of each CDR3. D genes are given only for firm matches. Clone sizes are given selectively: once, few, many, or a class where the clone is expanded.

d_gene,v_gene,abundance,j_gene,CDR3aa,CDR3nt
TRBD2,TRBV18,.,TRBJ2-3,CASSQGDYDTQYF,TGTGCCAGCTCACAAGGGGACTATGATACGCAGTATTTT
TRBD2,TRBV4-1,.,TRBJ2-1,CASSQASGGSSSYNEQFF,TGCGCCAGCAGCCAAGCCAGCGGGGGGTCGAGCTCCTACAATGAGCAGTTCTTC
TRBD1,TRBV27,few,TRBJ1-5,CASSLTGGAGQPQHF,TGTGCCAGCAGTTTGACAGGGGGCGCAGGGCAGCCCCAGCATTTT
.,TRBV5-4,few,TRBJ1-2,CASSLNAGEGGGYTF,TGTGCCAGCAGCTTGAACGCAGGGGAAGGCGGTGGCTACACCTTC
TRBD1,TRBV4-3,many,TRBJ1-4,CASSQGDRDNEKLFF,TGCGCCAGCAGCCAAGGGGACAGAGATAATGAAAAACTGTTTTTT
.,TRBV19,few,TRBJ2-6,CASRLIGQPGANVLTF,TGTGCCAGTAGGTTAATTGGACAGCCTGGGGCCAACGTCCTGACTTTC
.,TRBV11-1,many,TRBJ2-5,CASSRSGVETQYF,TGTGCCAGCAGCCGCTCAGGGGTAGAGACCCAGTACTTC
.,TRBV19,few,TRBJ2-1,CASSIIVQGYNEQFF,TGTGCCAGTAGTATCATCGTACAGGGCTACAATGAGCAGTTCTTC
TRBD1,TRBV9,.,TRBJ1-2,CASSPLDRGGGYTF,TGTGCCAGCAGCCCGCTGGACAGGGGAGGCGGCTACACCTTC
.,TRBV5-1,many,TRBJ2-7,CASSLVPGPYEQYF,TGCGCCAGCAGCTTGGTCCCAGGTCCCTACGAGCAGTACTTC
TRBD1,TRBV5-1,.,TRBJ2-3,CASSSTGAITDTQYF,TGCGCCAGCAGCTCCACAGGGGCAATCACAGATACGCAGTATTTT
.,TRBV5-8,.,TRBJ2-7,CASSIAAYEQYF,TGTGCCAGCAGCATTGCGGCGTACGAGCAGTACTTC
.,TRBV4-1,few,TRBJ2-5,CASSQVFGLGVETQYF,TGCGCCAGCAGCCAAGTTTTTGGACTCGGAGTGGAGACCCAGTACTTC
.,TRBV28,few,TRBJ1-2,CASTLNELLGYTF,TGTGCCAGCACTCTTAACGAACTCCTTGGCTACACCTTC
TRBD1,TRBV7-9,.,TRBJ2-7,CASSLEGTGAYEQYF,TGTGCCAGCAGCTTAGAAGGGACAGGGGCCTACGAGCAGTACTTC
.,TRBV30,few,TRBJ1-5,CAWSDRVEQPQHF,TGTGCCTGGAGTGACAGGGTTGAGCAGCCCCAGCATTTT
.,TRBV7-2,.,TRBJ2-1,CASSVMGGPYNEQFF,TGTGCCAGCAGTGTAATGGGGGGTCCCTACAATGAGCAGTTCTTC
.,TRBV7-9,few,TRBJ2-1,CASSLGLAGGNEQFF,TGTGCCAGCAGCCTTGGACTAGCAGGGGGGAATGAGCAGTTCTTC
TRBD1,TRBV5-1,few,TRBJ2-1,CASSPRTGALNEQFF,TGCGCCAGCAGCCCCCGGACAGGGGCCCTCAATGAGCAGTTCTTC
.,TRBV30,.,TRBJ1-1,CAWAPQGEASFF,TGTGCCTGGGCCCCTCAAGGAGAAGCATCTTTCTTT
TRBD1,TRBV4-1,.,TRBJ2-7,CASSQRQGDEQYF,TGCGCCAGCAGCCAACGACAGGGGGACGAGCAGTACTTC
.,TRBV19,few,TRBJ2-1,CASSIAGKGNDEQFF,TGTGCCAGTAGTATAGCGGGGAAGGGTAATGATGAGCAGTTCTTC
.,TRBV11-3,few,TRBJ2-3,CASSLGGSTDTQYF,TGTGCCAGCAGCTTAGGGGGCTCCACAGATACGCAGTATTTT
TRBD2,TRBV18,few,TRBJ2-5,CASSPPLAATAETQYF,TGTGCCAGCTCACCACCGCTAGCGGCGACGGCAGAGACCCAGTACTTC
TRBD2,TRBV28,.,TRBJ2-5,CASRKPGLAETQYF,TGTGCCAGCAGGAAGCCGGGACTAGCAGAGACCCAGTACTTC
TRBD1,TRBV19,.,TRBJ1-4,CASSRGHEKLFF,TGTGCCAGTAGCAGGGGGCATGAAAAACTGTTTTTT
.,TRBV28,many,TRBJ1-5,CASNPSRQPQHF,TGTGCCAGCAACCCCTCCCGGCAGCCCCAGCATTTT
.,TRBV5-1,few,TRBJ2-1,CASSRDNYNEQFF,TGCGCCAGCAGCCGGGACAACTACAATGAGCAGTTCTTC
.,TRBV4-3,.,TRBJ2-7,CASSQDSGRGQPSSYEQYF,TGCGCCAGCAGCCAAGATTCGGGCCGTGGACAGCCGAGCTCCTACGAGCAGTACTTC
.,TRBV7-2,few,TRBJ2-5,CASSFSGGLETQYF,TGTGCCAGCAGCTTTTCCGGGGGGCTGGAGACCCAGTACTTC
TRBD1,TRBV28,few,TRBJ2-1,CASSRRTGYNEQFF,TGTGCCAGCAGTCGGAGGACAGGGTACAATGAGCAGTTCTTC
TRBD2,TRBV6-1,.,TRBJ2-1,CASSATSGGATYNEQFF,TGTGCCAGCAGTGCGACTAGCGGGGGGGCAACCTACAATGAGCAGTTCTTC
.,TRBV7-9,.,TRBJ2-5,CASSTGSPGETQYF,TGTGCCAGCAGCACCGGGTCCCCTGGGGAGACCCAGTACTTC
TRBD2,TRBV14,few,TRBJ2-7,CASSQGLAETSYEQYF,TGTGCCAGCAGCCAGGGACTAGCGGAGACCTCCTACGAGCAGTACTTC
.,TRBV11-2,few,TRBJ1-2,CASSLDQTGPYGYTF,TGTGCCAGCAGCTTAGACCAGACAGGCCCCTATGGCTACACCTTC
.,TRBV9,few,TRBJ2-1,CASSVARGNEQFF,TGTGCCAGCAGCGTAGCTAGGGGCAATGAGCAGTTCTTC
.,TRBV28,.,TRBJ1-2,CASNDGVGAGGYTF,TGTGCCAGCAACGACGGGGTGGGGGCCGGTGGCTACACCTTC
TRBD1,TRBV6-6,.,TRBJ1-1,CASSRTGTGYTEAFF,TGTGCCAGCAGTCGAACCGGGACAGGATACACTGAAGCTTTCTTT
TRBD1,TRBV29-1,.,TRBJ1-6,CSVDRQGLDSPLHF,TGCAGCGTTGACCGACAGGGTTTGGATTCACCCCTCCACTTT
.,TRBV30,many,TRBJ2-2,CACTDFNTGELFF,TGTGCCTGCACCGACTTCAACACCGGGGAGCTGTTTTTT
.,TRBV19,.,TRBJ2-3,CASSQWTGTDTQYF,TGTGCCAGTAGTCAATGGACAGGCACAGATACGCAGTATTTT
TRBD1,TRBV4-2,many,TRBJ2-7,CASSQDADRVYEQYF,TGTGCCAGCAGCCAGGACGCGGACAGGGTTTACGAGCAGTACTTC
TRBD2,TRBV7-9,many,TRBJ2-3,CASGLATDTQYF,TGTGCCAGCGGACTAGCGACAGATACGCAGTATTTT
TRBD2,TRBV29-1,few,TRBJ2-5,CSVDGGGGETQYF,TGCAGCGTTGATGGGGGGGGAGGGGAGACCCAGTACTTC
.,TRBV7-8,.,TRBJ2-7,CASSFTTGDEQYF,TGTGCCAGCAGCTTCACGACGGGGGACGAGCAGTACTTC
TRBD2,TRBV7-8,.,TRBJ2-3,CASSSYSSGGGYF,TGTGCCAGCAGCTCGTACTCTAGCGGGGGGGGGTATTTT
TRBD2,TRBV11-2,.,TRBJ2-7,CASSPLAGETYEQYF,TGTGCCAGCAGCCCGTTAGCGGGGGAGACCTACGAGCAGTACTTC